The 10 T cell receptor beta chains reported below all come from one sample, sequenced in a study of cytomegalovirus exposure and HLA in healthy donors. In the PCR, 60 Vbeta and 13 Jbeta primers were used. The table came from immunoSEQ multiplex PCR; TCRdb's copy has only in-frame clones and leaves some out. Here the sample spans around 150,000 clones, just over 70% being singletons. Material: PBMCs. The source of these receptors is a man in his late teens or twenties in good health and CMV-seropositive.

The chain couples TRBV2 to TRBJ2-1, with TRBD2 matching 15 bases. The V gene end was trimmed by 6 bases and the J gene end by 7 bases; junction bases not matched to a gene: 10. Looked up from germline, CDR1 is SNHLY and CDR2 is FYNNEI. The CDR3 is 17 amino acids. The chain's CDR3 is CASRAGLAGGWGNEQFF. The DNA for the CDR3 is TGTGCCAGCAGGGCTGGACTAGCGGGAGGGTGGGGAAATGAGCAGTTCTTC. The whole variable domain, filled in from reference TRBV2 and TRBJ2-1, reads EPEVTQTPSHQVTQMGQEVILRCVPISNHLYFYWYRQILGQKVEFLVSFYNNEISEKSEIFDDQFSVERPDGSNFTLKIRSTKLEDSAMYFCASRAGLAGGWGNEQFFGPGTRLTVL.

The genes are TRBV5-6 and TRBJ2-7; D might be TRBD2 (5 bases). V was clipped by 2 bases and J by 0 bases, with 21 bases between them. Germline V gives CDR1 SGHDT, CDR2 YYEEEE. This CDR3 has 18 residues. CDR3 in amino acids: CASSLSLAGYTSSYEQYV. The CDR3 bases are TGTGCCAGCAGCTTATCTTTGGCAGGCTACACTAGCTCCTACGAGCAGTACGTC.

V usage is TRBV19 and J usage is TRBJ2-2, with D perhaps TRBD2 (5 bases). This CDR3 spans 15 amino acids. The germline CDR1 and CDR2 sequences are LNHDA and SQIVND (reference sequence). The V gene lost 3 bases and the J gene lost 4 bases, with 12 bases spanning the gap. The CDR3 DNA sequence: TGTGCCAGTAGTATGTTAAGGGAGAGCACCGGGGAGCTGTTTTTT. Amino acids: CASSMLRESTGELFF.

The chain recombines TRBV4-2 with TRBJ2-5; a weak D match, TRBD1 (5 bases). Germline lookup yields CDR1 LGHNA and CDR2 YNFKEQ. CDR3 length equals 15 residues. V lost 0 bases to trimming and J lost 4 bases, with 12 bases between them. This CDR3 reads CASSQDPRVGETQYF. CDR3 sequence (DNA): TGTGCCAGCAGCCAAGATCCCAGGGTTGGAGAGACCCAGTACTTC.

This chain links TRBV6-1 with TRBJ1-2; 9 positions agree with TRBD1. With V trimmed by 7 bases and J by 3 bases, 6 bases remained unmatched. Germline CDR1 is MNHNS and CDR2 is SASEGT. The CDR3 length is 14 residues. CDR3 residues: CASTLDRGHYGYTF. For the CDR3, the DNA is TGTGCCAGCACCCTGGACAGGGGACACTATGGCTACACCTTC.

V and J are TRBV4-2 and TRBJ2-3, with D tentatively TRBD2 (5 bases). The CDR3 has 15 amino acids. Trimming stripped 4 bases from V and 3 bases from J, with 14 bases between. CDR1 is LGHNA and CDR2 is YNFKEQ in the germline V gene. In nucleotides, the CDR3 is TGTGCCAGCAGCCCAAAGTGGCCGGGGACAGATACGCAGTATTTT. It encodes CASSPKWPGTDTQYF.

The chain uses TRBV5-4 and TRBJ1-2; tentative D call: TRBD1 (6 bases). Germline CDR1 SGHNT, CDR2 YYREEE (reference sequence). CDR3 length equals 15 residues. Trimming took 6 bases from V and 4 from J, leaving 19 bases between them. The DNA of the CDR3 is TGTGCCAGCAACCTCCGGGACAAACTACCCTATGGCTACACCTTC. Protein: CASNLRDKLPYGYTF.

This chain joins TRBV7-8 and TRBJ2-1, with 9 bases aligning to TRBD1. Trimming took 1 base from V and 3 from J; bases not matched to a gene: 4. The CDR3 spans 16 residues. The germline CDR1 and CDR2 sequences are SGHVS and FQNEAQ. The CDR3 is CASSLGRDRVYNEQFF. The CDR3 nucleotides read TGTGCCAGCAGCTTAGGTAGGGACAGGGTCTACAATGAGCAGTTCTTC.

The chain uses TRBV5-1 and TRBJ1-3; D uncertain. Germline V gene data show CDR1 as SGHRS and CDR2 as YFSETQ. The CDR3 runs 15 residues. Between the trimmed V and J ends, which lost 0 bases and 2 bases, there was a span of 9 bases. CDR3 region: CASSLGGITGNTIYF. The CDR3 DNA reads TGCGCCAGCAGCTTGGGAGGGATTACTGGAAACACCATATATTTT. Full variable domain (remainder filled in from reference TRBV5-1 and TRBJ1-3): KAGVTQTPRYLIKTRGQQVTLSCSPISGHRSVSWYQQTPGQGLQFLFEYFSETQRNKGNFPGRFSGRQFSNSRSEMNVSTLELGDSALYLCASSLGGITGNTIYFGEGSWLTVV.

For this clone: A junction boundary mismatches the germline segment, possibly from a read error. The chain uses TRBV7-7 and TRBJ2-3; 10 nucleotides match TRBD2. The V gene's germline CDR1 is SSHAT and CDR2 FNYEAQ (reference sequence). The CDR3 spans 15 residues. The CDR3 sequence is CASSSGTSVTDTQYF. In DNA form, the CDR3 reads TGTGCTAGCAGCTCCGGGACTAGCGTCACAGATACGCAGTATTTT.